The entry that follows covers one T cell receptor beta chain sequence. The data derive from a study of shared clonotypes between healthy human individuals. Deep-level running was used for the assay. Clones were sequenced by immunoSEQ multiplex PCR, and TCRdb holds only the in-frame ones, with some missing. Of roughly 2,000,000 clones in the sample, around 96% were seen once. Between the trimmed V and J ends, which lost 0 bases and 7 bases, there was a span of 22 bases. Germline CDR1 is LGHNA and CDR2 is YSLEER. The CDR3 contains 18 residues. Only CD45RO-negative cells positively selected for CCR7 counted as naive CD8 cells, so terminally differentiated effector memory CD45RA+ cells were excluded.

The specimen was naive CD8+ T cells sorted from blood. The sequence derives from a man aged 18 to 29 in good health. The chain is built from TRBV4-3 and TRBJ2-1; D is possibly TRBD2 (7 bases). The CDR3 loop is CASSQDPFGAGAGNEQFF. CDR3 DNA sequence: TGCGCCAGCAGCCAAGATCCCTTTGGGGCGGGGGCCGGTAATGAGCAGTTCTTC.